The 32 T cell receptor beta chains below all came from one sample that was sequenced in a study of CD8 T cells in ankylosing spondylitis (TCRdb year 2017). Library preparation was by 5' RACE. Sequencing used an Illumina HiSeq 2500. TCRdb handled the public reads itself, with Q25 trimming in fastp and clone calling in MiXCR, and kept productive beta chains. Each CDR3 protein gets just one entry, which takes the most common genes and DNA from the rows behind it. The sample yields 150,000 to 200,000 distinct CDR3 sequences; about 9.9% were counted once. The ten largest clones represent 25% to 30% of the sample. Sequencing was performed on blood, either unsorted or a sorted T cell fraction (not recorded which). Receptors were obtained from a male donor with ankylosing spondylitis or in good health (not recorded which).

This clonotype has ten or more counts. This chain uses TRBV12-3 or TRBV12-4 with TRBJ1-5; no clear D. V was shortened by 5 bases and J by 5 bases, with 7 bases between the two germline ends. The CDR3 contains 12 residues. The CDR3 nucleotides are TGTGCCAGCAGTCTCGGACATCAGCCCCAGCATTTT. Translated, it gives CASSLGHQPQHF.

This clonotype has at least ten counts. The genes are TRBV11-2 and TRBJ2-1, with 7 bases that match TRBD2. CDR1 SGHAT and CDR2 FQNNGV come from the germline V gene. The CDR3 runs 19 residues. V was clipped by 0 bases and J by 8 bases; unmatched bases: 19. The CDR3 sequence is CASSLEEGNAGDFLDEQFF. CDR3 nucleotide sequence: TGTGCCAGCAGCTTAGAGGAAGGTAATGCGGGGGATTTTCTCGATGAGCAGTTCTTC.

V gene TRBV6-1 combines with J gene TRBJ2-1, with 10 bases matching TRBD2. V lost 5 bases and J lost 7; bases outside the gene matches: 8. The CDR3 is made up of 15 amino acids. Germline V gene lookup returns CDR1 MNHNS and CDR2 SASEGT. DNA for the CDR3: TGTGCCAGCAGTAAGAGCGGGAGGGGGGGGAATGAGCAGTTCTTC. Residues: CASSKSGRGGNEQFF.

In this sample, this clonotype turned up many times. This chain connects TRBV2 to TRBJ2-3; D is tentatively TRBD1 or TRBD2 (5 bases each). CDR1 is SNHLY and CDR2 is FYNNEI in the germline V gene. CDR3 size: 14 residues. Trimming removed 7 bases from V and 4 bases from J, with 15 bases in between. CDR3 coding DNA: TGTGCCAGCACCCAGCTGAGGGGCGCAGATACGCAGTATTTT. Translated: CASTQLRGADTQYF.

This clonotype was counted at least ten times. The CDR3 DNA sequence: TGTGCCAGCACCCTGCGGGAGGCTCCCTACTCTGGCTACACCTTC. Residues: CASTLREAPYSGYTF. V gene TRBV12-3 or TRBV12-4 combines with J gene TRBJ1-2; D uncertain. V was trimmed by 7 bases and J by 7 bases, leaving 22 bases between them. The CDR3 loop spans 15 amino acids.

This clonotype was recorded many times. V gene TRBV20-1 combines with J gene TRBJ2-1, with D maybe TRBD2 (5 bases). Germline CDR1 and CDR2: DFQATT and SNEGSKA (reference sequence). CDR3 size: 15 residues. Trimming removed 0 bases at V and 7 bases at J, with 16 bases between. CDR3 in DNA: TGCAGTGCTAGAGATGGGCGGGCTCCCTGGAATGAGCAGTTCTTC. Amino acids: CSARDGRAPWNEQFF.

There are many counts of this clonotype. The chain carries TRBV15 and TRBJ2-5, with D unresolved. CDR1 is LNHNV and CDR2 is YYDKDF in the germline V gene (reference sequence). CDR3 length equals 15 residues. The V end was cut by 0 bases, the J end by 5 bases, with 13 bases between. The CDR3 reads CATSREARVGETQYF. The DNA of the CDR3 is TGTGCCACCAGCAGAGAAGCACGGGTGGGGGAGACCCAGTACTTC. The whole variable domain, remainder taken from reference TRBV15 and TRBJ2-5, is DAMVIQNPRYQVTQFGKPVTLSCSQTLNHNVMYWYQQKSSQAPKLLFHYYDKDFNNEADTPDNFQSRRPNTSFCFLDIRSPGLGDTAMYLCATSREARVGETQYFGPGTRLLVL.

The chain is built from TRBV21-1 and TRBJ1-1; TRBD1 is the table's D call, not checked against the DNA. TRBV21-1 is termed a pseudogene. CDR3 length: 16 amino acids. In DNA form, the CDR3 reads TGTGCCAGCAGCAAATTGACAGGGGGCGAGGACACTGAAGCTTTCTTT. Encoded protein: CASSKLTGGEDTEAFF.

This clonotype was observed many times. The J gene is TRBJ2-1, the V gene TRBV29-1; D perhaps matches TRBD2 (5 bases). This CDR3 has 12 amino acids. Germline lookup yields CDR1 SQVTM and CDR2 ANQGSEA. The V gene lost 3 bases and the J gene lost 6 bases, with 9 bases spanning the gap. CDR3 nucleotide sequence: TGCAGCGTTGAGGCTAGCCCCAATGAGCAGTTCTTC. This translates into CSVEASPNEQFF.

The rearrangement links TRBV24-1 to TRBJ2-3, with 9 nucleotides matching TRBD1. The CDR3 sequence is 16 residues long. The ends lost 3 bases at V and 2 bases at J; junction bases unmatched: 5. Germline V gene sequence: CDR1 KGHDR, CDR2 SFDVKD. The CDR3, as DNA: TGTGCCACCAGTGATCCGGGACAGGGTAACACAGATACGCAGTATTTT. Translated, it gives CATSDPGQGNTDTQYF.

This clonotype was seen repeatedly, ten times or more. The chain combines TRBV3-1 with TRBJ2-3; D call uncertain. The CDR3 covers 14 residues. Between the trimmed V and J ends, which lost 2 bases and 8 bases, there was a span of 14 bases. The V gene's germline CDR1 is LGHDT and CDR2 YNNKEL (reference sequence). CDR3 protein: CASSQSPRKATQYF. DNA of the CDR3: TGTGCCAGCAGCCAAAGCCCTAGGAAGGCTACGCAGTATTTT.

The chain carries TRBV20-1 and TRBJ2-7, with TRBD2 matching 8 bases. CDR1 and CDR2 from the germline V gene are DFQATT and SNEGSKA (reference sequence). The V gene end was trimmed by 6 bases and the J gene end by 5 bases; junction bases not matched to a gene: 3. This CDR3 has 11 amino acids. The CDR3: CSANSGNEQYF. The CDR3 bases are TGCAGTGCAAATAGCGGGAACGAGCAGTACTTC.

The CDR3 loop is CSAPEGRDRFTTAQYF. CDR3 nucleotides: TGCAGTGCCCCTGAGGGCCGGGACAGGTTCACTACGGCGCAGTATTTT. The chain carries TRBV20-1 and TRBJ2-3, with TRBD1 matching 8 bases. Germline assignment: CDR1 DFQATT and CDR2 SNEGSKA (reference sequence). J lost 10 bases, V lost 6 bases, and 21 bases had no gene match. This CDR3 region has 16 residues.

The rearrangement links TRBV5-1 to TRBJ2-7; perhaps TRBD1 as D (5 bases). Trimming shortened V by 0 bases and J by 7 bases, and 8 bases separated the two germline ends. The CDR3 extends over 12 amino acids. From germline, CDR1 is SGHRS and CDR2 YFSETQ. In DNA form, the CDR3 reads TGCGCCAGCAGCTTGGCCAAGGGGGAGCAGTACTTC. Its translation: CASSLAKGEQYF.

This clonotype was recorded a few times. The CDR3 sequence is CASSFKQETQYF. The CDR3 DNA is TGTGCCAGCAGTTTCAAACAAGAGACCCAGTACTTC. The chain recombines TRBV12-3 or TRBV12-4 with TRBJ2-5; no clear D gene. Trimming shortened V by 3 bases and J by 2 bases, and 4 bases separated the two germline ends. The CDR3 sequence is 12 residues long.

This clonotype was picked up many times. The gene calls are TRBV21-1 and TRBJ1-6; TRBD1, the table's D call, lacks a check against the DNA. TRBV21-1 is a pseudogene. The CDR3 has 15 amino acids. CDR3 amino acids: CASRGTGPYNSPLHF. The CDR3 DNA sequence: TGTGCCAGCAGGGGGACAGGGCCCTATAATTCACCCCTCCACTTT.

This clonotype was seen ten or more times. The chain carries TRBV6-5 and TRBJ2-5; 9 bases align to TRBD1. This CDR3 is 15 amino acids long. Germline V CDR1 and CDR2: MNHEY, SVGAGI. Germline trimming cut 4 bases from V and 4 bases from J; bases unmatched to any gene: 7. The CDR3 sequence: CASSSPGQGRETQYF. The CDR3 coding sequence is TGTGCCAGCAGTTCCCCGGGACAGGGTCGAGAGACCCAGTACTTC.

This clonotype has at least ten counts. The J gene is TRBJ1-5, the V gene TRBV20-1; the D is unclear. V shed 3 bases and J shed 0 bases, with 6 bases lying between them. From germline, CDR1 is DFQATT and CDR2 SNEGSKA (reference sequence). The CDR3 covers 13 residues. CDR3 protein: CSASAGSNQPQHF. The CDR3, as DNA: TGCAGTGCTAGCGCGGGTAGCAATCAGCCCCAGCATTTT.

Here the CDR3 reads CASSLSLNTEAFF. CDR3 coding DNA: TGTGCCAGCAGCTTGAGTCTGAACACTGAAGCTTTCTTT. The chain has TRBV5-5 and TRBJ1-1; D is uncertain. V lost 1 base and J 0 bases, leaving 4 bases between the germline ends. The CDR3 contains 13 residues. CDR1 is SGHKS and CDR2 is YYEKEE in the germline V gene (reference sequence).

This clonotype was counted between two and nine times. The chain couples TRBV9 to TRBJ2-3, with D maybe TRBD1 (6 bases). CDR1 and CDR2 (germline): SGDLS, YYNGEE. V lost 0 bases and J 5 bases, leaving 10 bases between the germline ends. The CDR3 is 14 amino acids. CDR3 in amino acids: CASSVAGAGDTQYF. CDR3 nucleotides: TGTGCCAGCAGCGTAGCAGGGGCGGGAGATACGCAGTATTTT.

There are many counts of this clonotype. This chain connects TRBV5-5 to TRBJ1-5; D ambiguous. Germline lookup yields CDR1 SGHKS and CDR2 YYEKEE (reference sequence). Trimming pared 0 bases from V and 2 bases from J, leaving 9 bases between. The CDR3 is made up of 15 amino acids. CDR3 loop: CASSLVRRGNQPQHF. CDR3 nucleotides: TGTGCCAGCAGCTTGGTACGGAGGGGCAATCAGCCCCAGCATTTT. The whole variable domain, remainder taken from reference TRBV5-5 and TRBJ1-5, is DAGVTQSPTHLIKTRGQQVTLRCSPISGHKSVSWYQQVLGQGPQFIFQYYEKEERGRGNFPDRFSARQFPNYSSELNVNALLLGDSALYLCASSLVRRGNQPQHFGDGTRLSIL.

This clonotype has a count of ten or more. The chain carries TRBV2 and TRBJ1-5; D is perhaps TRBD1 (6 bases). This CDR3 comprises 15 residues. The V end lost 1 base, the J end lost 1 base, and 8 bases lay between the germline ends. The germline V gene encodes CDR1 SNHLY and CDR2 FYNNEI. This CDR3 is CASSEGGQSNQPQHF. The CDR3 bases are TGTGCCAGCAGTGAAGGTGGACAGAGCAATCAGCCCCAGCATTTT.

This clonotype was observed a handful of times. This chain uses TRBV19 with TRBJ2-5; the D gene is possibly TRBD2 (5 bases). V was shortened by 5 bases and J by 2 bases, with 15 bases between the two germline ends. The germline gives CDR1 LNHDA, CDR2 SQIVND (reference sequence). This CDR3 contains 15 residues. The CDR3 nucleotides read TGTGCCAGTAGTGAACGATTAGGAGGTCAAGAGACCCAGTACTTC. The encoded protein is CASSERLGGQETQYF.

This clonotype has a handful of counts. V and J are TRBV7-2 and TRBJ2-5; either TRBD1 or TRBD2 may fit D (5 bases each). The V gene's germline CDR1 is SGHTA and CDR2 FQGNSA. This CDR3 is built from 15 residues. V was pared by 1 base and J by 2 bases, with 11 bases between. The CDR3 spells CASSLDRGPQETQYF. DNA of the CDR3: TGTGCCAGCAGCTTAGATCGGGGACCTCAAGAGACCCAGTACTTC.

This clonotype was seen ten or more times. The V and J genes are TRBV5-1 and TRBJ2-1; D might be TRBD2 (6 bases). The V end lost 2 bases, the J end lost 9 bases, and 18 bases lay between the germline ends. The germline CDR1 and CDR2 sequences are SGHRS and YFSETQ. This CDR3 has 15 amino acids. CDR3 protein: CASSFRDSFLGEQFF. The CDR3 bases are TGCGCCAGCAGCTTCCGGGACTCTTTCTTGGGTGAGCAGTTCTTC.

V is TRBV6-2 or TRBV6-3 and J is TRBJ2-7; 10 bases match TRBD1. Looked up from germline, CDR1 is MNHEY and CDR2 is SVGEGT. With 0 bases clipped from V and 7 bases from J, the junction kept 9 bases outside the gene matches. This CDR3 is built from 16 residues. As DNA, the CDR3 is TGTGCCAGCAGTTACTCTCCCGGGACAGGGGATAGGGAGCAGTACTTC. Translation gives CASSYSPGTGDREQYF.

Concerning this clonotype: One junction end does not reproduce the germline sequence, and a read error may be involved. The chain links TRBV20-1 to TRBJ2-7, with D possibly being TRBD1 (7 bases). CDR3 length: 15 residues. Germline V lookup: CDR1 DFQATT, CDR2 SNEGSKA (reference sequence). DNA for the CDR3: TGCTGTGCTAGCGAGCTTCCGGGACAGATCTACGAGCAGTACTTC. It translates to CCASELPGQIYEQYF.

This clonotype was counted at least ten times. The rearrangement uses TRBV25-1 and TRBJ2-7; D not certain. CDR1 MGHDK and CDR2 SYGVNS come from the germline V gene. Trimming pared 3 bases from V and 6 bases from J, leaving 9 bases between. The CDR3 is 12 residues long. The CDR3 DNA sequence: TGTGCCAGCAGTGAGGCCCATGGCGAGCAGTACTTC. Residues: CASSEAHGEQYF.

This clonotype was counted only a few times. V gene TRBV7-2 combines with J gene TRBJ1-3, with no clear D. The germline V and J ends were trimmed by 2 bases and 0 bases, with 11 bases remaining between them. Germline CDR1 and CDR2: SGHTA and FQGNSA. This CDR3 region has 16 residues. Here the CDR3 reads CASSLTHASSGNTIYF. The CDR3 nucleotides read TGTGCCAGCAGCTTAACTCACGCGAGCTCTGGAAACACCATATATTTT.

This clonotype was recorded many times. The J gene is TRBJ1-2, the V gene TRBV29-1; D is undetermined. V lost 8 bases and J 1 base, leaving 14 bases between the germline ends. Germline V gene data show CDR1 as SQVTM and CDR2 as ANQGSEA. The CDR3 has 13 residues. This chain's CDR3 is CSSQSTNNYGYTF. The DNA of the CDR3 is TGCAGCTCCCAATCGACGAATAACTATGGCTACACCTTC.

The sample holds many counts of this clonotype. As DNA, the CDR3 is TGTGCCAGCAGTTTAGTAGACCAGGGAGCAGAGACCCAGTACTTC. Protein sequence: CASSLVDQGAETQYF. The chain employs TRBV12-3 or TRBV12-4 and TRBJ2-5; TRBD1 or TRBD2 may be the D gene (5 bases each). The V gene lost 1 base and the J gene lost 4 bases, with 13 bases spanning the gap. The CDR3 length is 15 residues.

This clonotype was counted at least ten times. The CDR3 loop is CASSRGGQNTGELFF. For the CDR3, the DNA is TGTGCCAGCAGTCGGGGGGGCCAGAACACCGGGGAGCTGTTTTTT. The chain links TRBV12-3 or TRBV12-4 to TRBJ2-2; TRBD2 matches at 8 bases. The CDR3 consists of 15 residues. The V gene end was trimmed by 5 bases and the J gene end by 1 base; junction bases not matched to a gene: 3.